This T cell receptor (beta chain) was sequenced for a study of T-cell reconstitution after alpha-beta-depleted transplantation in children. General study points: Counts and diversity of T cells one year after transplant came mostly from newly produced T cells. Reportedly, roughly two months post-transplant, alpha-beta T cells arose from several hundred expanded graft clones.

As regards this clonotype: Its target is unknown.

Library preparation (for TCRbeta) was performed with unique molecular identifiers. TCRdb re-called the PCR reads with MiXCR, one entry per CDR3 protein. The table records a few hundred thousand distinct CDR3 sequences, 25% to 30% of them present only once. The V gene's germline CDR1 is MNHNS and CDR2 SASEGT. V was trimmed by 7 bases and J by 4 bases, leaving 16 bases between them. CDR3 length: 15 amino acids. The origin of this receptor is a boy younger than two with Wiskott-Aldrich syndrome, due to receive a stem cell transplant. The rearrangement links TRBV6-1 to TRBJ2-2; TRBD1 is a possible D gene (5 bases). The source was PBMCs, collected before TCRalphabeta/CD19-depleted stem cell transplant. The CDR3 DNA reads TGTGCCAGCACCTCTCTGACAGTCACCACCGGGGAGCTGTTTTTT. This translates into CASTSLTVTTGELFF.